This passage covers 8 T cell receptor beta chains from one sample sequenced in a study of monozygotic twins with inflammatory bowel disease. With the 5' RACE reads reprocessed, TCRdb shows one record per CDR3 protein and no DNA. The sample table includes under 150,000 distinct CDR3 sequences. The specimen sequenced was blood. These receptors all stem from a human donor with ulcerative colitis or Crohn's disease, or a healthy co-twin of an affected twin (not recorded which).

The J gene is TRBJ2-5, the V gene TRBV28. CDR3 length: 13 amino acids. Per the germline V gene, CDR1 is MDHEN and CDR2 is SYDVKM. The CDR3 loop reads CASSDSAAETQYF.

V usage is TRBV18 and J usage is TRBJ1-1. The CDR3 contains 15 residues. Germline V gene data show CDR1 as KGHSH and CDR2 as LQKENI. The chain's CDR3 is CASSIYTEPNTEAFF.

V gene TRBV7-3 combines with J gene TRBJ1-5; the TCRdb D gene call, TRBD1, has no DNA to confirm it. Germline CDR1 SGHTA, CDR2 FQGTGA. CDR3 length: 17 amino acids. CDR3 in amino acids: CASSIRDTSYSNQPQHF.

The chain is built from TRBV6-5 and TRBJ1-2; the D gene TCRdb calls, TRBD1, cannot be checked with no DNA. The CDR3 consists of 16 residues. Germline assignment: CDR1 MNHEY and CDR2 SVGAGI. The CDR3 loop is CASSYDRASPNYGYTF.

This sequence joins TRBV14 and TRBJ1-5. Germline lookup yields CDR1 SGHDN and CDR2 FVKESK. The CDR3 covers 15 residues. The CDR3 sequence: CASSQGGTSNQPQHF.

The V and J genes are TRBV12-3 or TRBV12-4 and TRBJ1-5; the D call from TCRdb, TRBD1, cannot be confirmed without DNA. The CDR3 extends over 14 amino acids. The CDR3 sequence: CASSFGTGVQPQHF.

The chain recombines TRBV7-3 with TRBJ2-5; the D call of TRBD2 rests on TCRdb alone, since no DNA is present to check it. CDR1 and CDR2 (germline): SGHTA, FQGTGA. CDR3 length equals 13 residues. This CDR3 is CASSPSFRETQYF. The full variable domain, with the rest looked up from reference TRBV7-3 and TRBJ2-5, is GAGVSQTPSNKVTEKGKYVELRCDPISGHTALYWYRQSLGQGPEFLIYFQGTGAADDSGLPNDRFFAVRPEGSVSTLKIQRTERGDSAVYLCASSPSFRETQYFGPGTRLLVL.

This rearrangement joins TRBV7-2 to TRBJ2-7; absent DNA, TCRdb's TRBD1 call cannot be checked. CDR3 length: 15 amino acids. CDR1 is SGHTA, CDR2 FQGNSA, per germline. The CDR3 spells CASSFIGQGSNEQYF.